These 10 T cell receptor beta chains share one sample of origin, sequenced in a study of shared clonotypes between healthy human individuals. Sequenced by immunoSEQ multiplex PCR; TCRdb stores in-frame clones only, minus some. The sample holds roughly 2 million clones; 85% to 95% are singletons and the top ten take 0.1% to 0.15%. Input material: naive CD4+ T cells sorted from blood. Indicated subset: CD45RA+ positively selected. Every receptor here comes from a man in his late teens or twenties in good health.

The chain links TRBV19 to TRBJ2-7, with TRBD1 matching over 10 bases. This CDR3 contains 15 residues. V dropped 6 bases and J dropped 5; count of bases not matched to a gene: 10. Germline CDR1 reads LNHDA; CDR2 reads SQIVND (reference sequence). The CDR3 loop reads CASSTPGQGWNEQYF. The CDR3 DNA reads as TGTGCCAGTAGCACCCCGGGACAGGGGTGGAACGAGCAGTACTTC.

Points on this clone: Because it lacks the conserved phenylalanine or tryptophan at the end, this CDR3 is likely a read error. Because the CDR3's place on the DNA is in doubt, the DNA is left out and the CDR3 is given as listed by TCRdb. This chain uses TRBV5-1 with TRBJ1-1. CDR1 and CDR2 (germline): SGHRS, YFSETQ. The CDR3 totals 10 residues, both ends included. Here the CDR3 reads CASSSSPGAE.

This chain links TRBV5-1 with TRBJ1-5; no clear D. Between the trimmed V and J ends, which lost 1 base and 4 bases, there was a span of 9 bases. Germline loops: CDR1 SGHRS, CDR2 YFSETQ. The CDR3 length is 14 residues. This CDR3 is CASSLWAQNQPQHF. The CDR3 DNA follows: TGCGCCAGCAGCTTGTGGGCACAGAATCAGCCCCAGCATTTT.

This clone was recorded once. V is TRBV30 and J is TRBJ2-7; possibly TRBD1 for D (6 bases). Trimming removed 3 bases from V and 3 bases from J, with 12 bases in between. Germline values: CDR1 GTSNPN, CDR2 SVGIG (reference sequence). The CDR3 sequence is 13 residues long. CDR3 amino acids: CAWRLPGVYEQYF. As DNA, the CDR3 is TGTGCCTGGAGGCTTCCAGGGGTCTACGAGCAGTACTTC.

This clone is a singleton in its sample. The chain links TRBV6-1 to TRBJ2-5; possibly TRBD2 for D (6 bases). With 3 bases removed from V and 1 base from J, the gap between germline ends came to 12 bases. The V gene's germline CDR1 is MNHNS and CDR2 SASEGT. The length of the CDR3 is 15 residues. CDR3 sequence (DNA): TGTGCCAGCAGTGATTGGCGGGGTGGCCAAGAGACCCAGTACTTC. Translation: CASSDWRGGQETQYF.

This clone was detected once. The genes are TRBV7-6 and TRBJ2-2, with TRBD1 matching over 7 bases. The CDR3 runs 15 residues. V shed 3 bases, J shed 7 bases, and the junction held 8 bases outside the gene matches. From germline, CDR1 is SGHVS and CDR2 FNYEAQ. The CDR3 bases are TGTGCCAGCAGCTTCCTGACAGGGAAGTACGGGGAGCTGTTTTTT. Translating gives CASSFLTGKYGELFF.

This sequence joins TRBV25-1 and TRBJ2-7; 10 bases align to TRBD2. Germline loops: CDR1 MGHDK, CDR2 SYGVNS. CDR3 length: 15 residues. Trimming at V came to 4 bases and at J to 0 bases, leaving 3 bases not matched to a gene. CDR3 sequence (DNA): TGTGCCAGCAGTGCTAGCGGGGGCCTCTCCTACGAGCAGTACTTC. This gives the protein CASSASGGLSYEQYF.

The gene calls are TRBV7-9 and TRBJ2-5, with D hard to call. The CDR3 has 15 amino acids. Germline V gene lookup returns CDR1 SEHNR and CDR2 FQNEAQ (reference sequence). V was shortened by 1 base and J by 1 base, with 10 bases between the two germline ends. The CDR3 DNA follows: TGTGCCAGCAGCTTAGTACCACGGGCCCAAGAGACCCAGTACTTC. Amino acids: CASSLVPRAQETQYF.

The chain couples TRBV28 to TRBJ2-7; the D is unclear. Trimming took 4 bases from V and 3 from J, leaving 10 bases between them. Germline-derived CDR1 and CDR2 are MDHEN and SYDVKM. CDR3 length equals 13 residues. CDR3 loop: CASSSTAYYEQYF. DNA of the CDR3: TGTGCCAGCAGTTCCACGGCTTACTACGAGCAGTACTTC. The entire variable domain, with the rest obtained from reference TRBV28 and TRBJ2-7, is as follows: DVKVTQSSRYLVKRTGEKVFLECVQDMDHENMFWYRQDPGLGLRLIYFSYDVKMKEKGDIPEGYSVSREKKERFSLILESASTNQTSMYLCASSSTAYYEQYFGPGTRLTVT.

The CDR3 is CASSLRAGVGSYEQYF. CDR3 bases: TGTGCCAGCAGCCTAAGGGCGGGAGTAGGATCCTACGAGCAGTACTTC. This chain joins TRBV7-2 and TRBJ2-7; 7 nucleotides align to TRBD2. This CDR3 is 16 amino acids long. Germline V gene lookup returns CDR1 SGHTA and CDR2 FQGNSA. Trimming at V came to 5 bases and at J to 1 base, leaving 11 bases not matched to a gene.